This TCR beta chain was recorded in a study of response to subunit inactivated influenza vaccine. Concerning this clonotype itself: As yet, its antigen is unknown.

In TCRdb, the RT-PCR reads were re-called with MiXCR into one record per CDR3 protein. This table holds around 760,000 distinct CDR3 sequences, approximately 13% found once. The CDR3 totals 15 residues. The germline V and J ends were trimmed by 6 bases and 8 bases, with 22 bases remaining between them. The germline gives CDR1 MDHEN, CDR2 SYDVKM. Study-level findings and limits: It was the authors' suggestion that each seasonal influenza vaccination recruits few new T cells.

The sequence derives from a man in his fifties who received an inactivated influenza vaccine. Sample: PBMCs from blood, taken 14 to 15 days before vaccination. The J gene is TRBJ1-2, the V gene TRBV28; the D gene is possibly TRBD1 (6 bases). The CDR3 DNA is TGTGCCAGCAGCCCGATTGGATCGGCAGGGGCCGGCTACACCTTC. Its translation is CASSPIGSAGAGYTF.